A selection of T cell receptor beta chains follows, all from one sample in a study of T cell changes during pregnancy in multiple sclerosis. Measured with immunoSEQ multiplex PCR; TCRdb has only the in-frame clones, and not every one. The profile shows tens of thousands of clones, around 90% of them singletons. The input for sequencing was CD8+ T cells from peripheral blood mononuclear cells, taken before pregnancy. These TCRs come from a female donor with multiple sclerosis, enrolled in a pregnancy study. The CDR3 runs from the conserved cysteine through the conserved F or W. The order of the fields is D gene, V gene, clone size, J gene, CDR3 DNA, CDR3 protein. The D gene is left open where the match is weak. Not all rows give a size; the values are once, few, many and, for expanded clones, a class.

D: TRBD1
V: TRBV4-2
size: -
J: TRBJ1-2
DNA: TGTGCCAGCAGCCAAGAACAGGGGGCGACGGGCTACACCTTC
CDR3: CASSQEQGATGYTF

D: -
V: TRBV29-1
size: -
J: TRBJ1-2
DNA: TGCAGCGTTGAAGATAAGGGGGGGGCCTACTATGGCTACACCTTC
CDR3: CSVEDKGGAYYGYTF

D: TRBD1
V: TRBV6-5
size: -
J: TRBJ1-2
DNA: TGTGCCAGCAGTGCCTCCGACAGGGGTTATGCTGGCTACACCTTC
CDR3: CASSASDRGYAGYTF

D: -
V: TRBV15
size: few
J: TRBJ2-1
DNA: TGTGCCACCAGCAGAGATGTGCAGGGATACAATGAGCAGTTCTTC
CDR3: CATSRDVQGYNEQFF

D: TRBD1
V: TRBV9
size: once
J: TRBJ2-7
DNA: TGTGCCAGCAGCGAAGACCCCCCCGGGACAGGACATAGCGAGCAGTACTTC
CDR3: CASSEDPPGTGHSEQYF

D: TRBD2
V: TRBV7-9
size: -
J: TRBJ2-2
DNA: TGTGCCGGGGGGACTAGCGAGGCCGGGGAGCTGTTTTTT
CDR3: CAGGTSEAGELFF

D: TRBD1
V: TRBV11-2
size: once
J: TRBJ1-2
DNA: TGTGCCAGCAGCGTCTACAGGGGCTATGGCTACACCTTC
CDR3: CASSVYRGYGYTF

D: TRBD1
V: TRBV15
size: -
J: TRBJ2-7
DNA: TGTGCCACCAGCAGGGGGACAGGGCCCTACGAGCAGTACTTC
CDR3: CATSRGTGPYEQYF

D: TRBD1
V: TRBV7-9
size: -
J: TRBJ2-2
DNA: TGTGCCAGCACCCCGACAGGGGCCAACACCGGGGAGCTGTTTTTT
CDR3: CASTPTGANTGELFF

D: -
V: TRBV27
size: -
J: TRBJ2-7
DNA: TGTGCCAGCAGTTTAAGGGGGGGTTACGAGCAGTACTTC
CDR3: CASSLRGGYEQYF

D: -
V: TRBV21-1
size: -
J: TRBJ2-7
DNA: TGTGCCAGCAGCCCCGTTTGGGGCAGATCCTCCTACGAGCAGTACTTC
CDR3: CASSPVWGRSSYEQYF

D: TRBD2
V: TRBV5-4
size: -
J: TRBJ2-3
DNA: TGTGCCAGCAGCTCCGGGACTAAAAAAGTAACGCAGTATTTT
CDR3: CASSSGTKKVTQYF

D: -
V: TRBV7-9
size: few
J: TRBJ2-7
DNA: TGTGCCAGCAGCTTAGTTGCAGGGAAGAGCGAGCAGTACTTC
CDR3: CASSLVAGKSEQYF

D: -
V: TRBV4-3
size: -
J: TRBJ2-7
DNA: TGCGCCAGCAGCCCCGGGACTGCCGTCAGTTTGTACGAGCAGTACTTC
CDR3: CASSPGTAVSLYEQYF

D: -
V: TRBV27
size: -
J: TRBJ1-2
DNA: TGTGCCAGCAGTTTAAACAGTAACTATGGCTACACCTTC
CDR3: CASSLNSNYGYTF

D: TRBD1
V: TRBV27
size: -
J: TRBJ1-1
DNA: TGTGCCAGCAGTTTGGCAGGGGGCACCACTGAAGCTTTCTTT
CDR3: CASSLAGGTTEAFF

D: -
V: TRBV10-3
size: -
J: TRBJ2-3
DNA: TGTGCCATCAGTGAGAAAGACACAACTAGCACAGATACGCAGTATTTT
CDR3: CAISEKDTTSTDTQYF

D: TRBD1
V: TRBV19
size: -
J: TRBJ1-5
DNA: TGTGCCAGTAGTATCGGGACAGGGAGCAATCAGCCCCAGCATTTT
CDR3: CASSIGTGSNQPQHF

D: TRBD1
V: TRBV12-5
size: -
J: TRBJ1-6
DNA: TGTGCTAGTGGACAAGGACAGGGTCTCTCACCCCTCCACTTT
CDR3: CASGQGQGLSPLHF

D: TRBD1
V: TRBV7-9
size: -
J: TRBJ2-7
DNA: TGTGCCAGCAGCTTAGTTCGGACAGGGAACTACGAGCAGTACTTC
CDR3: CASSLVRTGNYEQYF

D: TRBD2
V: TRBV2
size: -
J: TRBJ2-7
DNA: TGTGCCAGCAGTGTCGGGCGGGGGGGCATCAACTACGAGCAGTACTTC
CDR3: CASSVGRGGINYEQYF

D: -
V: TRBV11-1
size: -
J: TRBJ2-3
DNA: TGTGCCAGCAGCAAAAGGGGTATAGATACGCAGTATTTT
CDR3: CASSKRGIDTQYF

D: TRBD1
V: TRBV27
size: once
J: TRBJ1-2
DNA: TGTGCCAGCAGTTTATCCCGGACAGGGATGGGCTACACCTTC
CDR3: CASSLSRTGMGYTF

D: TRBD1
V: TRBV18
size: -
J: TRBJ1-1
DNA: TGTGCCAGCTCGGGACAGGGCACTGAAGCTTTCTTT
CDR3: CASSGQGTEAFF

D: -
V: TRBV27
size: once
J: TRBJ2-1
DNA: TGTGCCAGCAGGGGCGGGGGCCTCAGCTCCTACAATGAGCAGTTCTTC
CDR3: CASRGGGLSSYNEQFF

D: TRBD2
V: TRBV7-2
size: -
J: TRBJ2-3
DNA: TGTGCCAGCAGCCTGGGACTACAAGATACGCAGTATTTT
CDR3: CASSLGLQDTQYF

D: TRBD1
V: TRBV28
size: -
J: TRBJ1-5
DNA: TGTGCCAGCAGTTCACAGGGGGCGGCACAGCCCCAGCATTTT
CDR3: CASSSQGAAQPQHF

D: TRBD1
V: TRBV9
size: -
J: TRBJ1-2
DNA: TGTGCCAGCAGCGACAATAGGGACAGGGTGGACTATGGCTACACCTTC
CDR3: CASSDNRDRVDYGYTF

D: TRBD1
V: TRBV9
size: -
J: TRBJ2-2
DNA: TGTGCCAGCAGATCCACAGGGGAAAACACCGGGGAGCTGTTTTTT
CDR3: CASRSTGENTGELFF

D: TRBD2
V: TRBV27
size: -
J: TRBJ2-5
DNA: TGTGCCAGCAGTTTATGGGGACTAGCGGAACCCCAAGAGACCCAGTACTTC
CDR3: CASSLWGLAEPQETQYF

D: -
V: TRBV5-4
size: -
J: TRBJ2-5
DNA: TGTGCCAGCAGCTTGGAATGGTCAGGAGGGGAATGGGAGACCCAGTACTTC
CDR3: CASSLEWSGGEWETQYF

D: -
V: TRBV27
size: -
J: TRBJ2-1
DNA: TGTGCCAGCAGTTTGGGGTCCAGGGGGGTCAATGAGCAGTTCTTC
CDR3: CASSLGSRGVNEQFF

D: -
V: TRBV18
size: -
J: TRBJ1-5
DNA: TGTGCCAGCTCACGGGAGTATAGCAATCAGCCCCAGCATTTT
CDR3: CASSREYSNQPQHF

D: TRBD2
V: TRBV19
size: -
J: TRBJ2-1
DNA: TGTGCCAGTAGTCCCGAGCGGGAAGGAATCCACTATGAGCAGTTCTTC
CDR3: CASSPEREGIHYEQFF

D: TRBD1
V: TRBV29-1
size: -
J: TRBJ1-2
DNA: TGCAGCGTTGAAGAAGAACGCCCCGGGACAGACTCGTTTGGCTACACCTTC
CDR3: CSVEEERPGTDSFGYTF

D: TRBD2
V: TRBV15
size: -
J: TRBJ2-1
DNA: TGTGCCACCAGCAGTCCCGCAAGCGGGAGCTCCTACAATGAGCAGTTCTTC
CDR3: CATSSPASGSSYNEQFF

D: -
V: TRBV5-1
size: -
J: TRBJ2-3
DNA: TGCGCCAGCAGCACAGGACAAACTAGCACAGATACGCAGTATTTT
CDR3: CASSTGQTSTDTQYF

D: TRBD1
V: TRBV27
size: -
J: TRBJ1-2
DNA: TGTGCCAGCAGTTTCTCACAGGGGAACTATGGCTACACCTTC
CDR3: CASSFSQGNYGYTF

D: -
V: TRBV7-7
size: -
J: TRBJ2-3
DNA: TGTGCCAGCAGCTTAGGTCCCTATCGAAGCACAGATACGCAGTATTTT
CDR3: CASSLGPYRSTDTQYF

D: -
V: TRBV29-1
size: -
J: TRBJ2-5
DNA: TGCAGCGTTTTGGACAGTGTCCAAGAGACCCAGTACTTC
CDR3: CSVLDSVQETQYF

D: -
V: TRBV9
size: -
J: TRBJ1-1
DNA: TGTGCCAGCAGCGCGGGGAGGGGTGGGGACACTGAAGCTTTCTTT
CDR3: CASSAGRGGDTEAFF

D: -
V: TRBV27
size: -
J: TRBJ2-2
DNA: TGTGCCAGCAGTTTATTGAGTAACGGCGGGGAGCTGTTTTTT
CDR3: CASSLLSNGGELFF

D: -
V: TRBV27
size: -
J: TRBJ2-1
DNA: TGTGCCAGCACCTTAGTGGGAGGGGGGAATGAGCAGTTCTTC
CDR3: CASTLVGGGNEQFF

D: -
V: TRBV28
size: -
J: TRBJ2-5
DNA: TGTGCCAGCAGTATAGGAGAAGAGACCCAGTACTTC
CDR3: CASSIGEETQYF

D: TRBD2
V: TRBV4-2
size: few
J: TRBJ2-5
DNA: TGTGCCAGCAGCCGGGGACTACCCCCAGGAGAGACCCAGTACTTC
CDR3: CASSRGLPPGETQYF

D: -
V: TRBV9
size: -
J: TRBJ2-7
DNA: TGTGCCAGCAGCGTAGGGGCAGGGGCTCCCTACGAGCAGTACTTC
CDR3: CASSVGAGAPYEQYF

D: TRBD1
V: TRBV7-3
size: -
J: TRBJ1-1
DNA: TGTGCCAGCAGCGTGACAGGGGAGAGAGGAACTGAAGCTTTCTTT
CDR3: CASSVTGERGTEAFF

D: TRBD1
V: TRBV2
size: -
J: TRBJ1-1
DNA: TGTGCCAGCAGTCCGGGACAGGGATGGACTGAAGCTTTCTTT
CDR3: CASSPGQGWTEAFF

D: -
V: TRBV27
size: -
J: TRBJ1-6
DNA: TGTGCCAGCAGTCCCGAACTTTCGAATTCACCCCTCCACTTT
CDR3: CASSPELSNSPLHF

D: -
V: TRBV25-1
size: -
J: TRBJ2-1
DNA: TGTGCCAGCAGTGAAGTTAGCTCCTACAATGAGCAGTTCTTC
CDR3: CASSEVSSYNEQFF

D: -
V: TRBV11-3
size: -
J: TRBJ1-1
DNA: TGTGCCAGCAGCTTAACACAGAACACTGAAGCTTTCTTT
CDR3: CASSLTQNTEAFF

D: TRBD1
V: TRBV28
size: -
J: TRBJ2-3
DNA: TGTGCCAGCAGCCGGACAGGGGAACATTCGTATACGCAGTATTTT
CDR3: CASSRTGEHSYTQYF

D: TRBD1
V: TRBV9
size: -
J: TRBJ1-4
DNA: TGTGCCAGCAGCGAGGGACAGCTGAATGAAAAACTGTTTTTT
CDR3: CASSEGQLNEKLFF

D: -
V: TRBV7-9
size: -
J: TRBJ1-3
DNA: TGTGCCAGCAGCTTAGTACAGGGTGGAAACACCATATATTTT
CDR3: CASSLVQGGNTIYF

D: -
V: TRBV5-1
size: few
J: TRBJ2-7
DNA: TGCGCCAGCAGCGAAGGGGTGGACTCCTACGAGCAGTACTTC
CDR3: CASSEGVDSYEQYF

D: TRBD1
V: TRBV27
size: -
J: TRBJ2-3
DNA: TGTGCCAGCAGTTTGGGACCAGGGACAGGGATTTCAGATACGCAGTATTTT
CDR3: CASSLGPGTGISDTQYF